Each of the 22 T cell receptor beta chains below was sequenced from the same sample in a study of T cell repertoires in cytomegalovirus infection (dated by TCRdb to the late 2010s). For these TCRs, the target antigens are not known. Reads for this sample came from an Illumina HiSeq 1500. TCRdb reran the public reads through fastp at Q25 and MiXCR, keeping productive beta chains. When rows share a CDR3 protein, they turn into one entry using the most common DNA and genes. Recorded for this sample are about 920,000 distinct CDR3 sequences; approximately 32% of them occurred a single time. The ten largest make up about an eighth of the sample. Reading the label with the study, this specimen's treatment or condition is: in vitro stimulation with specific CMV peptide epitopes to enrich CMV-specific T cells. This specimen was cultured CD8+ T cells from PBMCs, taken from culture after CMV antigen stimulation. These receptors were taken from a human donor in good health (CMV status not recorded). Some clones in this sample may be carry-over from other donors' samples.

This clonotype was counted a few times. The rearrangement uses TRBV6-1 and TRBJ2-5, with D perhaps being TRBD1 or TRBD2 (5 bases each). V lost 5 bases to trimming and J lost 3 bases, with 25 bases between them. The germline gives CDR1 MNHNS, CDR2 SASEGT. The CDR3 has 18 amino acids. CDR3 residues: CASSSSGTLLLFKETQYF. CDR3 nucleotides: TGTGCCAGCAGTTCATCCGGGACCCTACTCCTCTTTAAAGAGACCCAGTACTTC.

The chain has TRBV20-1 and TRBJ2-7, with D hard to call. Trimming shortened V by 5 bases and J by 2 bases, and 19 bases separated the two germline ends. The CDR3 consists of 15 residues. Per germline, CDR1 DFQATT and CDR2 SNEGSKA (reference sequence). This CDR3 is CSAEPDDLAPYEQYF. The DNA of the CDR3 is TGCAGTGCTGAACCGGACGATCTGGCCCCCTACGAGCAGTACTTC.

V gene TRBV12-3 or TRBV12-4 combines with J gene TRBJ1-4; D is ambiguous. There are 17 residues in the CDR3. V gave up 3 bases and J gave up 0 bases, with 14 bases separating them. The CDR3 sequence: CASSLKNFGTTNEKLFF. DNA for the CDR3: TGTGCCAGCAGTTTGAAGAACTTCGGGACAACTAATGAAAAACTGTTTTTT.

This clonotype was counted a single time. A read error is possible here, since a much larger clone lies one base away. This chain uses TRBV7-6 with TRBJ2-3; TRBD1 might be the D (5 bases). This CDR3 spans 14 amino acids. CDR1 is SGHVS, CDR2 FNYEAQ, per germline. In DNA, the CDR3 is TGTACCAGCAGCTTACAGGAGAGCACAGATACGCAGTATTTT. This codes for CTSSLQESTDTQYF.

The chain links TRBV7-9 to TRBJ1-4, with TRBD1 matching over 12 bases. Trimming took 3 bases from V and 8 from J; bases not matched to a gene: 4. Germline V gives CDR1 SEHNR, CDR2 FQNEAQ (reference sequence). CDR3 size: 15 residues. The CDR3 is CASSFSGQGAEKLFF. CDR3 coding DNA: TGTGCCAGCAGCTTTTCGGGACAGGGGGCGGAAAAACTGTTTTTT.

This clonotype was picked up a small number of times. The gene calls are TRBV28 and TRBJ2-5; 11 bases fit TRBD2. This CDR3 is 19 amino acids long. CDR1 is MDHEN and CDR2 is SYDVKM in the germline V gene. Losses at the gene ends were 3 bases for V and 5 bases for J; bases not matched to a gene: 17. This CDR3 is CASSLVVAGGPRSTETQYF. The DNA for the CDR3 is TGTGCCAGCAGTTTGGTGGTAGCGGGGGGGCCGAGGTCTACCGAGACCCAGTACTTC.

This clonotype was counted a few times. This rearrangement joins TRBV7-9 to TRBJ1-1; a weak D match, TRBD1 (6 bases). Germline lookup yields CDR1 SEHNR and CDR2 FQNEAQ (reference sequence). The CDR3 is 15 residues long. The V gene lost 3 bases and the J gene lost 1 base, with 12 bases spanning the gap. The CDR3 reads CASSLDQGTNTEAFF. Here the CDR3 DNA reads TGTGCCAGCAGCTTGGATCAGGGGACGAACACTGAAGCTTTCTTT.

This clonotype showed up just once. J is TRBJ2-2 and V is TRBV24-1; perhaps TRBD1 as D (6 bases). The CDR3 is 14 amino acids. The germline V and J ends were trimmed by 6 bases and 4 bases, with 11 bases remaining between them. The germline V gene encodes CDR1 KGHDR and CDR2 SFDVKD. The DNA for the CDR3 is TGTGCCACCAGTACAGGGTACAGCACCGGGGAGCTGTTTTTT. It translates to CATSTGYSTGELFF.

This clonotype was counted between two and nine times. The chain uses TRBV4-2 and TRBJ1-1; weak D call: TRBD1 (5 bases). CDR3 size: 15 residues. Per the germline V gene, CDR1 is LGHNA and CDR2 is YNFKEQ. V was shortened by 0 bases and J by 0 bases, with 8 bases between the two germline ends. The CDR3 DNA follows: TGTGCCAGCAGCCAAGATAGGGGAATGAACACTGAAGCTTTCTTT. It encodes CASSQDRGMNTEAFF.

This chain joins TRBV6-1 and TRBJ1-1; D is possibly TRBD1 (6 bases). V lost 7 bases and J 3 bases, leaving 12 bases between the germline ends. The length of the CDR3 is 13 residues. CDR1 and CDR2 from the germline V gene are MNHNS and SASEGT. The CDR3 DNA reads TGTGCCAGCACCAGGGGATGGGACACTGAAGCTTTCTTT. Its protein is CASTRGWDTEAFF.

V is TRBV2 and J is TRBJ1-5; TRBD1 might be the D (5 bases). Trimming left V 8 bases short and J 0 bases short, with 20 bases between. Looked up from germline, CDR1 is SNHLY and CDR2 is FYNNEI. The CDR3 extends over 17 amino acids. The CDR3 loop reads CASRASGAAYSNQPQHF. The CDR3 DNA sequence: TGTGCCAGCCGTGCTAGTGGGGCAGCGTATAGCAATCAGCCCCAGCATTTT.

A few counts support this clonotype. The genes are TRBV7-9 and TRBJ1-2; perhaps TRBD1 as D (5 bases). CDR1 is SEHNR, CDR2 FQNEAQ, per germline (reference sequence). V lost 1 base and J lost 13, with 19 bases in between. This CDR3 has 14 amino acids. The CDR3 protein is CASSLVRGAAQGTF. The CDR3 bases are TGTGCCAGCAGCTTAGTGCGTGGGGCGGCCCAGGGCACCTTC.

Remarks on this clonotype: A read error may be the cause here, since a much bigger clone is one base away. The chain has TRBV7-3 and TRBJ2-1; D remains ambiguous. There are 15 residues in the CDR3. Germline values: CDR1 SGHTA, CDR2 FQGTGA. V shed 5 bases and J shed 4 bases, with 15 bases lying between them. CDR3: CASSPDLSLYNEQFF. In DNA, the CDR3 is TGTGCCAGCAGCCCGGACCTTAGCTTATACAATGAGCAGTTCTTC.

The chain couples TRBV27 to TRBJ2-5; D tentatively fits TRBD1 or TRBD2 (5 bases each). Germline CDR1 MNHEY, CDR2 SMNVEV (reference sequence). The CDR3 has 15 amino acids. Between the trimmed V and J ends, which lost 1 base and 5 bases, there was a span of 14 bases. The CDR3 spells CASSLYGTLSETQYF. The DNA for the CDR3 is TGTGCCAGCAGTTTATATGGGACCCTCTCTGAGACCCAGTACTTC.

The sample holds a few counts of this clonotype. CDR3 amino acids: CSVAVQEWTWTNEKLFF. Here the CDR3 DNA reads TGCAGCGTCGCAGTACAGGAATGGACATGGACTAATGAAAAACTGTTTTTT. The V call is TRBV29-1, the J call TRBJ1-4, with D possibly TRBD1 on 5 matching bases. CDR1 and CDR2 from the germline V gene are SQVTM and ANQGSEA. The ends were cut back, 6 bases at V and 2 bases at J, with 22 bases in the middle. This CDR3 spans 17 amino acids. The full variable domain, completed using reference TRBV29-1 and TRBJ1-4, is SAVISQKPSRDICQRGTSLTIQCQVDSQVTMMFWYRQQPGQSLTLIATANQGSEATYESGFVIDKFPISRPNLTFSTLTVSNMSPEDSSIYLCSVAVQEWTWTNEKLFFGSGTQLSVL.

This clonotype was picked up a small number of times. The chain has TRBV10-3 and TRBJ2-3; 11 bases map to TRBD2. Looked up from germline, CDR1 is ENHRY and CDR2 is SYGVKD. This CDR3 comprises 18 residues. With 8 bases clipped from V and 1 base from J, the junction kept 14 bases outside the gene matches. The chain's CDR3 is CAIAFGLAGGQGTDTQYF. The CDR3 nucleotides are TGTGCCATCGCCTTCGGGCTAGCGGGGGGCCAAGGCACAGATACGCAGTATTTT.

This clonotype was counted between two and nine times. The chain recombines TRBV5-5 with TRBJ2-1; D remains ambiguous. Germline V gene data show CDR1 as SGHKS and CDR2 as YYEKEE (reference sequence). V lost 4 bases and J 2 bases, leaving 13 bases between the germline ends. The length of the CDR3 is 15 residues. The CDR3 reads CASSPVPGAYNEQFF. The DNA of the CDR3 is TGTGCCAGCAGCCCCGTTCCGGGTGCCTACAATGAGCAGTTCTTC.

The chain carries TRBV5-4 and TRBJ1-2; D is unresolved. Trimming removed 4 bases at V and 2 bases at J, with 15 bases between. This CDR3 has 15 amino acids. Germline CDR1 reads SGHNT; CDR2 reads YYREEE (reference sequence). This CDR3 is CASSLSPGWNYGYTF. The DNA of the CDR3 is TGTGCCAGCAGCCTTTCCCCCGGGTGGAACTATGGCTACACCTTC.

This chain uses TRBV6-1 with TRBJ2-1; possibly TRBD2 for D (5 bases). Germline V CDR1 and CDR2: MNHNS, SASEGT. This CDR3 is 15 amino acids long. Trimming took off 5 bases at V and 8 bases at J, with 19 bases between the two ends. In nucleotides, the CDR3 is TGTGCCAGCAGTCCACTTCCGGGAACTCACTATGAGCAGTTCTTC. Translating it yields CASSPLPGTHYEQFF.

This clonotype turned up a few times. This chain connects TRBV6-6 to TRBJ1-1; TRBD1 aligns across 9 bases. CDR1 is MNHNY and CDR2 is SVGAGI in the germline V gene (reference sequence). The CDR3 sequence is 14 residues long. V shed 5 bases and J 1 base; nucleotides not matched to a gene: 2. Written as DNA, the CDR3 is TGTGCCAGCAGTACAGGGGGCCAGAACACTGAAGCTTTCTTT. The encoded protein is CASSTGGQNTEAFF.

The V gene is TRBV12-3 or TRBV12-4, the J gene TRBJ1-4; D is ambiguous. With 5 bases removed from V and 6 bases from J, the gap between germline ends came to 13 bases. The CDR3 extends over 14 amino acids. The CDR3 nucleotides read TGTGCCAGCAGTATATCACTGGCGGATGAAAAACTGTTTTTT. It codes for CASSISLADEKLFF.

This clonotype was counted at least ten times. The V call is TRBV27, the J call TRBJ2-1, with TRBD1 matching 9 bases. Germline CDR1 is MNHEY and CDR2 is SMNVEV (reference sequence). There are 15 residues in the CDR3. V shed 4 bases and J 3 bases; nucleotides not matched to a gene: 4. The CDR3 here is CASSWTGQGYNEQFF. In DNA form, the CDR3 reads TGTGCCAGCAGTTGGACGGGACAGGGCTACAATGAGCAGTTCTTC.